This T cell receptor (beta chain) was identified during a study of blood T cell repertoires in COVID-19. Germline lookup yields CDR1 MNHEY and CDR2 SVGAGI. The V and J ends lost 6 bases and 6 bases, in that order; junction bases with no gene match: 7. The CDR3 totals 14 residues. Repertoires were generated with immunoSEQ multiplex PCR, while TCRdb's copy carries only in-frame clones and drops some. The sample has over 200,000 clones, around nine tenths seen once; the top ten hold 5.5% to 7.5%. The chain recombines TRBV6-5 with TRBJ1-4; 7 bases align to TRBD1. The clonotype comes from a man between 60 and 75 years old who had recovered from COVID-19. The specimen sequenced was peripheral blood. The DNA of the CDR3 is TGTGCCAGCAGCCCCGGGACAGATTATGAAAAACTGTTTTTT. The encoded protein is CASSPGTDYEKLFF.